This T cell receptor (beta chain) emerged from a study of T cell responses to AZD1222 COVID-19 vaccine. This clone has just one count. Its antigen remains unidentified. Trimming pared 8 bases from V and 7 bases from J, leaving 12 bases between. The CDR3 is 13 amino acids. CDR1 and CDR2 from the germline V gene are MNHEY and SMNVEV (reference sequence). Study observations and caveats: All repertoire sampling was performed exclusively after the peak T cell response. Per reports, nearly half of all spike-specific TCRs target regions that are unmutated in variants. A mostly white British donor set with more females was recruited, and clonal diversity was possibly underestimated.

The table came from immunoSEQ multiplex PCR; TCRdb's copy has only in-frame clones and leaves some out. This table holds 55,000 to 85,000 clones, 84% found once. This TCR derives from an adult in good health. The chain carries TRBV27 and TRBJ1-6, with a tentative D call TRBD1 (6 bases). Sample: peripheral blood, taken on day 0 of AZD1222 vaccination. CDR3 coding DNA: TGTGCCAGCTGCGGACAGTACAATTCACCCCTCCACTTT. This translates into CASCGQYNSPLHF.